The rows below give T cell receptor beta chains drawn from one sample of a study of post-analysis software for immune sequencing data. MiXCR, applied by TCRdb to the PCR reads, yields one record per CDR3 protein. This table has more than 450,000 distinct CDR3 sequences, 30% to 40% appearing once. The sample taken for sequencing was blood. The receptors come from a girl between 2 and 17 years old with multiple sclerosis. Each CDR3 is given with its conserved first and last residue. The size of a clone is reported for some rows only, either as once, few or many, or as a class for expanded clones.

J: TRBJ2-2
size: -
V: TRBV27
CDR3: CAIGLDRRTGELFF

J: TRBJ1-5
size: -
V: TRBV20-1
CDR3: CSARPRQGTNQPQHF

J: TRBJ2-3
size: -
V: TRBV4-1
CDR3: CASSQGWGGRDTQYF

J: TRBJ2-3
size: -
V: TRBV11-2
CDR3: CASSLAGIEDTQYF

J: TRBJ2-5
size: few
V: TRBV12-3/TRBV12-4
CDR3: CASSRLNGETQYF

J: TRBJ2-1
size: -
V: TRBV20-1
CDR3: CSAPVGGGYEQFF

J: TRBJ2-4
size: few
V: TRBV4-1
CDR3: CASSLTFDRSIAKNIQYF

J: TRBJ1-3
size: -
V: TRBV4-1
CDR3: CASSQEGRSGNTIYF

J: TRBJ2-1
size: -
V: TRBV7-3
CDR3: CASSSPGGVGSGEQFF

J: TRBJ1-5
size: few
V: TRBV27
CDR3: CASSFPEGVSNQPQHF

J: TRBJ2-3
size: -
V: TRBV20-1
CDR3: CSASSSGGDTQYF

J: TRBJ2-3
size: -
V: TRBV12-3/TRBV12-4
CDR3: CASSPVSSTDTQYF

J: TRBJ2-3
size: few
V: TRBV7-3
CDR3: CASRNQRNTDTQYF

J: TRBJ2-6
size: -
V: TRBV5-1
CDR3: CASSLVIRGAGANVLTF

J: TRBJ2-3
size: -
V: TRBV19
CDR3: CASSIEANPSTDTQYF

J: TRBJ2-1
size: -
V: TRBV4-1
CDR3: CASSQDQRVSYNEQFF

J: TRBJ2-5
size: few
V: TRBV11-2
CDR3: CASSLVGTEFGTQYF

J: TRBJ1-1
size: -
V: TRBV5-4
CDR3: CASSFWGARNTEAFF

J: TRBJ1-2
size: -
V: TRBV6-5
CDR3: CASSPELLYGYTF

J: TRBJ2-1
size: few
V: TRBV20-1
CDR3: CSAPFPGDIYNEQFF

J: TRBJ2-1
size: -
V: TRBV27
CDR3: CASSFGTENEQFF

J: TRBJ2-2
size: -
V: TRBV9
CDR3: CASRTGLTGELFF

J: TRBJ2-1
size: -
V: TRBV24-1
CDR3: CATSDLRLAGSTEQFF

J: TRBJ2-1
size: -
V: TRBV7-2
CDR3: CASSLVGGYSYNEQFF

J: TRBJ2-1
size: few
V: TRBV7-9
CDR3: CASSLEGGRNNEQFF

J: TRBJ2-7
size: -
V: TRBV6-1
CDR3: CAIRGQLSSYEQYF

J: TRBJ2-5
size: -
V: TRBV5-1
CDR3: CASSSGPRAETQYF

J: TRBJ2-7
size: -
V: TRBV6-5
CDR3: CASVLQVAGSCEQYF

J: TRBJ2-3
size: -
V: TRBV11-2
CDR3: CASSFDRTFTDTQYF

J: TRBJ2-7
size: -
V: TRBV9
CDR3: CASSASGLSYEQYF

J: TRBJ1-2
size: -
V: TRBV3-1
CDR3: CASSQDTYSAYGYTF

J: TRBJ2-7
size: few
V: TRBV7-9
CDR3: CASSPSTGGPYEQYF

J: TRBJ2-5
size: -
V: TRBV10-3
CDR3: CAISEWGGDEETQYF

J: TRBJ2-3
size: -
V: TRBV3-1
CDR3: CASRHRRGGRQNTDTQYF

J: TRBJ1-2
size: many
V: TRBV5-1
CDR3: CASSLETGQEGYGYTF

J: TRBJ1-1
size: -
V: TRBV4-1
CDR3: CAGSQRQGEGTEAFF

J: TRBJ2-5
size: few
V: TRBV5-1
CDR3: CASSLGGSEGETQYF

J: TRBJ1-4
size: -
V: TRBV6-5
CDR3: CASSYSNTGIEKLFF

J: TRBJ1-1
size: few
V: TRBV7-9
CDR3: CASSLVAEAFF

J: TRBJ2-2
size: -
V: TRBV5-5
CDR3: CASSQTFGNTGELFF

J: TRBJ2-7
size: few
V: TRBV10-3
CDR3: CASGGPSYEQYF

J: -
size: -
V: TRBV4-1
CDR3: CASTAVASGYNEQYF

J: TRBJ2-6
size: once
V: TRBV20-1
CDR3: CSAMGQANVRTF

J: TRBJ2-7
size: -
V: TRBV28
CDR3: CASRPTSGGYGEQYF